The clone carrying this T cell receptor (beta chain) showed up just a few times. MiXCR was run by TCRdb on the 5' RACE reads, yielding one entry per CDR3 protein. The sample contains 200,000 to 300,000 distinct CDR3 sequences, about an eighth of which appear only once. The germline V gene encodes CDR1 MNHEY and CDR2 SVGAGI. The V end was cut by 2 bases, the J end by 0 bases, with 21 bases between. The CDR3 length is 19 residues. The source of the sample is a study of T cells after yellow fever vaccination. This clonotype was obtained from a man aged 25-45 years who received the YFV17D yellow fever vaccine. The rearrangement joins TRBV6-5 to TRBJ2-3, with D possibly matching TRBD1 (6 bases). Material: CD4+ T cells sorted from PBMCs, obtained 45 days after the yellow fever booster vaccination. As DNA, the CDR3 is TGTGCCAGCAGTTACATTAGGAAAGGACAGTCGACTAGCACAGATACGCAGTATTTT. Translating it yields CASSYIRKGQSTSTDTQYF.